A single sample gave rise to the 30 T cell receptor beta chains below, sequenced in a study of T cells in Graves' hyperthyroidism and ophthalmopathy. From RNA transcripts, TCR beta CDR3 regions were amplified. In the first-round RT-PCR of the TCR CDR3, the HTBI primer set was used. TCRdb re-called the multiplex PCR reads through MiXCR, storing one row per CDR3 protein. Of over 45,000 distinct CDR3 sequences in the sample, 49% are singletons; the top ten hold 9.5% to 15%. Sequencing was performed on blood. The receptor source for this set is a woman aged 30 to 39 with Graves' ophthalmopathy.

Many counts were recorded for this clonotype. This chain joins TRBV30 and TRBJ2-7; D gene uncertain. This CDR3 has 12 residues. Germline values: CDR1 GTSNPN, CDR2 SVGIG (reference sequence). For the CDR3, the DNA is TGTGCTTCAAGTTCGAATACCTACGAGCAGTACTTC. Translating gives CASSSNTYEQYF.

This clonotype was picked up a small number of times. CDR3 protein: CASRLTRRGGETQYF. The CDR3 DNA sequence: TGTGCCAGCAGGCTCACGAGGCGAGGCGGGGAGACCCAGTACTTC. This rearrangement joins TRBV6-5 to TRBJ2-5, with D possibly matching TRBD2 (5 bases). V was clipped by 6 bases and J by 5 bases, with 19 bases between them. Germline V CDR1 and CDR2: MNHEY, SVGAGI. The CDR3 has 15 amino acids.

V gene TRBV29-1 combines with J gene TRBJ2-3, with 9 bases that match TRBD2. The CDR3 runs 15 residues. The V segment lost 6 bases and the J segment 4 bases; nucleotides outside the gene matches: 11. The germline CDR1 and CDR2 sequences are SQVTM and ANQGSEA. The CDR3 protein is CSVVMIRLAADTQYF. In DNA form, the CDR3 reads TGCAGCGTGGTGATGATCCGACTAGCGGCAGATACGCAGTATTTT.

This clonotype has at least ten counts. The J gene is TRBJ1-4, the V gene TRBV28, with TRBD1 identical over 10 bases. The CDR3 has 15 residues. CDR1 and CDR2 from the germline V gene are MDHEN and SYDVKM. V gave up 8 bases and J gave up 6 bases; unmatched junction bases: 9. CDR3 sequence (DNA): TGTGCCAGCTCCCACGATGGGACAGGGGATGAAAAACTGTTTTTT. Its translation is CASSHDGTGDEKLFF. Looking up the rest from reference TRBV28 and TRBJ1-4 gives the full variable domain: DVKVTQSSRYLVKRTGEKVFLECVQDMDHENMFWYRQDPGLGLRLIYFSYDVKMKEKGDIPEGYSVSREKKERFSLILESASTNQTSMYLCASSHDGTGDEKLFFGSGTQLSVL.

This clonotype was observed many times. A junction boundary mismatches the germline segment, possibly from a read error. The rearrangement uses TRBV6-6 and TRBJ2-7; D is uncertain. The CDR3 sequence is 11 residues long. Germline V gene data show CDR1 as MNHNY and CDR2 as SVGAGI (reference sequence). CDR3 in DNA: TGTGCCAGCAGTTACTCCCACGAGCAGTACTTC. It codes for CASSYSHEQYF.

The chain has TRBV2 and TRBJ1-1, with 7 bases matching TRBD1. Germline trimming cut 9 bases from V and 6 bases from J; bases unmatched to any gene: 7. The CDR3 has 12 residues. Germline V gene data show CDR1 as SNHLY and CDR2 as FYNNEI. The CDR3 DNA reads TGTGCCAGTTGCAAGGGGGCGGCTGAAGCTTTCTTT. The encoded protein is CASCKGAAEAFF.

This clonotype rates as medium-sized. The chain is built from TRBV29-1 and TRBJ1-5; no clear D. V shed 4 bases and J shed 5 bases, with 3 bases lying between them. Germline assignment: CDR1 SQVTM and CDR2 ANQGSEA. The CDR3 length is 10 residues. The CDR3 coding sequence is TGCAGCGTTGGGGATCAGCCCCAGCATTTT. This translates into CSVGDQPQHF.

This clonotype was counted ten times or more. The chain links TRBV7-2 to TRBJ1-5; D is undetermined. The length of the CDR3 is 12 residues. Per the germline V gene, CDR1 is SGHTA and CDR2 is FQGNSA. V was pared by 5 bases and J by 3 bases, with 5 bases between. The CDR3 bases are TGTGCCAGCAGCCCCTTCAATCAGCCCCAGCATTTT. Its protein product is CASSPFNQPQHF.

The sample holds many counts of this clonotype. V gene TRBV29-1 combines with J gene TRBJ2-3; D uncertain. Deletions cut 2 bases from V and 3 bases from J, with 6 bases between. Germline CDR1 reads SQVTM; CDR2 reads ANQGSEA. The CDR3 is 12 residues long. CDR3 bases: TGCAGCGTTGAACCCGGTACAGATACGCAGTATTTT. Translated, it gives CSVEPGTDTQYF.

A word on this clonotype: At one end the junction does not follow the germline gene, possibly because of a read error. The CDR3 loop is CASGHGRGTEAFF. The CDR3 DNA reads TGCGCCAGCGGCCATGGCAGGGGGACTGAAGCCTTCTTT. V is TRBV4-1 and J is TRBJ1-1, with 7 bases fitting TRBD1. The germline gives CDR1 MGHRA, CDR2 YSYEKL. The length of the CDR3 is 13 residues.

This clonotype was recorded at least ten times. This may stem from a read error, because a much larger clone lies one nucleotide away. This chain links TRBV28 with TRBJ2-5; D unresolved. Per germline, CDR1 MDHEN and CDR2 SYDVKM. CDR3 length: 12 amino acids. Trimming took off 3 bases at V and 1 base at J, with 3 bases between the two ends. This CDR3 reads CASSFFQETQYF. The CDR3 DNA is TGTGCCAGCAGTTTCTTCCAAGAGACCCAGTACTTC.

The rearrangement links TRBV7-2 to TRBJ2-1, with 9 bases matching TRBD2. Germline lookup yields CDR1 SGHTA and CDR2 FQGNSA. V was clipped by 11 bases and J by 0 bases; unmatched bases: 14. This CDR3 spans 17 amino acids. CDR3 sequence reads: CAWSVGWREGSYNEQFF. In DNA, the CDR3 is TGTGCCTGGAGTGTAGGCTGGCGGGAGGGCTCCTACAATGAGCAGTTCTTC.

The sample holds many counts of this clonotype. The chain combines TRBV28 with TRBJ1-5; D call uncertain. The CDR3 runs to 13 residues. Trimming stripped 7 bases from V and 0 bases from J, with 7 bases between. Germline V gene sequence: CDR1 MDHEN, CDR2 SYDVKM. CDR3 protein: CASTRSSNQPQHF. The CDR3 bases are TGTGCCAGCACCAGGAGTAGCAATCAGCCCCAGCATTTT.

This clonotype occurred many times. CDR3 bases: TGCGCCAGCAGCTTGGCTGGCTGGGAGCAGTACTTC. Amino acids: CASSLAGWEQYF. This chain links TRBV5-1 with TRBJ2-7; unclear D gene. V was trimmed by 0 bases and J by 7 bases, leaving 8 bases between them. The CDR3 is made up of 12 amino acids. Germline CDR1 and CDR2: SGHRS and YFSETQ.

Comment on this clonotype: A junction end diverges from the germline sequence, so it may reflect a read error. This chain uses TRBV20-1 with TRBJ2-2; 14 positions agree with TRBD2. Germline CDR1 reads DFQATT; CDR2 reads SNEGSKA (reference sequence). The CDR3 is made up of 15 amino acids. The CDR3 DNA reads TGCAGTGCCCGACTAGCGGGGGGGTACACCCGGGAGCCGTTTTTT. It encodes CSARLAGGYTREPFF.

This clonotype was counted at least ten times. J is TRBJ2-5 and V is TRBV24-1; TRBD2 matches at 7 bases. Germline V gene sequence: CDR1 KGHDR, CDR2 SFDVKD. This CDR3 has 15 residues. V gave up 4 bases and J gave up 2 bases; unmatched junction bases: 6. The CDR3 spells CATSEPSGAQETQYF. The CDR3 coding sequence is TGTGCCACCAGTGAGCCTAGCGGAGCGCAAGAGACCCAGTACTTC.

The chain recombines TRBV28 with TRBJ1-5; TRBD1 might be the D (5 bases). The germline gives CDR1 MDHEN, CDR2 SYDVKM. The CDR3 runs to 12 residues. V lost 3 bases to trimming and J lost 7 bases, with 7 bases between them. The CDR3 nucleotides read TGTGCCAGCAGTTTGGGGACGCAGCCCCAGCATTTT. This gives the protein CASSLGTQPQHF.

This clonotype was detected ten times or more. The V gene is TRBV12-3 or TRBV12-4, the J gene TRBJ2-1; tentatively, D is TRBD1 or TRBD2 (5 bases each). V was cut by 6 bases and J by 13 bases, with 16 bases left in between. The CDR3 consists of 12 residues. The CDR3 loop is CASRLPGRVQFF. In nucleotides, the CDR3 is TGTGCCAGCAGACTACCGGGACGAGTACAGTTCTTC.

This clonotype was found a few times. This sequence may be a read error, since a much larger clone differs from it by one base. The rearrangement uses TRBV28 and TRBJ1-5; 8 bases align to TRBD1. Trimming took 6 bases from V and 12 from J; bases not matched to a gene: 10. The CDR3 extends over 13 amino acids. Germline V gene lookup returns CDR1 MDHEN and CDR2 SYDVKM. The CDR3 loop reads CASRDGTGKFQHF. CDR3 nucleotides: TGTGCCAGCAGGGACGGGACAGGCAAGTTCCAGCATTTT. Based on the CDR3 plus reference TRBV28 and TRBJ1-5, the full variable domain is DVKVTQSSRYLVKRTGEKVFLECVQDMDHENMFWYRQDPGLGLRLIYFSYDVKMKEKGDIPEGYSVSREKKERFSLILESASTNQTSMYLCASRDGTGKFQHFGDGTRLSIL.

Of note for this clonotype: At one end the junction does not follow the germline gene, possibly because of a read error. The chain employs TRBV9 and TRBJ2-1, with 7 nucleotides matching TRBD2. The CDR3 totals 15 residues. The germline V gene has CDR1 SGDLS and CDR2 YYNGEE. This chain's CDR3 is CASSVASGSHNEQFF. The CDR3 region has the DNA TGTGCCAGCAGCGTAGCTAGCGGCTCCCACAATGAGCAGTTCTTC. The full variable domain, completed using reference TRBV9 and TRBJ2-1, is DSGVTQTPKHLITATGQRVTLRCSPRSGDLSVYWYQQSLDQGLQFLIQYYNGEERAKGNILERFSAQQFPDLHSELNLSSLELGDSALYFCASSVASGSHNEQFFGPGTRLTVL.

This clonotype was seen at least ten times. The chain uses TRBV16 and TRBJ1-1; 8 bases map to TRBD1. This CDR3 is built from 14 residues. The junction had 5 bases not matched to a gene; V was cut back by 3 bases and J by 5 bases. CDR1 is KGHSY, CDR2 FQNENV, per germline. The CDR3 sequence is CASSHVQGGTEAFF. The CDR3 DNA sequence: TGTGCCAGCAGCCACGTACAGGGGGGAACTGAAGCTTTCTTT.

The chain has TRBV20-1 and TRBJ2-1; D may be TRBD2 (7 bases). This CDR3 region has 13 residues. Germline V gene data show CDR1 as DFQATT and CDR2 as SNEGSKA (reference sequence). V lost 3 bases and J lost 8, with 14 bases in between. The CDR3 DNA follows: TGCAGTGCTAGGAGGGGGGGCCTCGATGAGCAGTTCTTC. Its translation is CSARRGGLDEQFF.

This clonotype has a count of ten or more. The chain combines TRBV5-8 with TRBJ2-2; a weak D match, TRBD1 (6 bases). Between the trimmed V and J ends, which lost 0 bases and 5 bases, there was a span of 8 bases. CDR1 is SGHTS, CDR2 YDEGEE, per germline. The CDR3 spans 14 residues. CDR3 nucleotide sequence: TGTGCCAGCAGCTTGGGAAGGGGGACCGGGGAGCTGTTTTTT. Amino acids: CASSLGRGTGELFF.

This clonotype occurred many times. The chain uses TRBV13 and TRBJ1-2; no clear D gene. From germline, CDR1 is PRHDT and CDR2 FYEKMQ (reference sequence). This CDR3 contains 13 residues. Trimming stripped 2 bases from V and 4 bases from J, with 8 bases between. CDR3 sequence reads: CASSLNSGYGYTF. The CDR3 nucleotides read TGTGCCAGCAGCTTAAACAGCGGCTATGGCTACACCTTC.

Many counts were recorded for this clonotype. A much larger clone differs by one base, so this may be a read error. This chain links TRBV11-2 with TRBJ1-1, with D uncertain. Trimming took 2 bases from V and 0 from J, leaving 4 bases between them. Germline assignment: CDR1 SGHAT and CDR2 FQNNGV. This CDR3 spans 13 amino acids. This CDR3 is CASSLSVNTEAFF. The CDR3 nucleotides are TGTGCCAGCAGCTTATCGGTGAACACTGAAGCTTTCTTT. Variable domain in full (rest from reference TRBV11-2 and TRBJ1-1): EAGVAQSPRYKIIEKRQSVAFWCNPISGHATLYWYQQILGQGPKLLIQFQNNGVVDDSQLPKDRFSAERLKGVDSTLKIQPAKLEDSAVYLCASSLSVNTEAFFGQGTRLTVV.

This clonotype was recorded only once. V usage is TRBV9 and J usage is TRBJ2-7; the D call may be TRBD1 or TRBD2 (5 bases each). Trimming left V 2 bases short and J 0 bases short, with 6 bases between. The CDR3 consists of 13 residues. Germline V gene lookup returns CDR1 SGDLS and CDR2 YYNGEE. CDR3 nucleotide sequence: TGTGCCAGCAGCGTTGGGGGCTCCTACGAGCAGTACTTC. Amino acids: CASSVGGSYEQYF.

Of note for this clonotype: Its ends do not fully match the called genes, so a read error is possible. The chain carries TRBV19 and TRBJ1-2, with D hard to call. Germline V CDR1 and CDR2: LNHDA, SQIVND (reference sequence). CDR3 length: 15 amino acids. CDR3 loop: CASSIQTRINYGHTF. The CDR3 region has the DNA TGTGCCAGTAGTATACAGACACGGATTAATTATGGCCACACCTTC. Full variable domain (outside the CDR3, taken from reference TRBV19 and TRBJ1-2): DGGITQSPKYLFRKEGQNVTLSCEQNLNHDAMYWYRQDPGQGLRLIYYSQIVNDFQKGDIAEGYSVSREKKESFPLTVTSAQKNPTAFYLCASSIQTRINYGHTFGSGTRLTVV.

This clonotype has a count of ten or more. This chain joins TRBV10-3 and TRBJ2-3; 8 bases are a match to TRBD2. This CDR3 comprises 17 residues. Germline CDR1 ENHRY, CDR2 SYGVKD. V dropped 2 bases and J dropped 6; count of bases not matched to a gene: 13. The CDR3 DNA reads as TGTGCCATCAGTGAGCGCGTCGTAGCGGGATCCCGGGATACGCAGTATTTT. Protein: CAISERVVAGSRDTQYF.

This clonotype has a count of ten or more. The CDR3, as DNA: TGTGCCAGCAGCCCGGGACAGGGCAATCAGCCCCAGCATTTT. This codes for CASSPGQGNQPQHF. V and J are TRBV6-5 and TRBJ1-5; 8 bases agree with TRBD1. The J segment lost 2 bases and the V segment lost 6 bases, leaving 3 bases of the junction unmatched. There are 14 residues in the CDR3. The V gene's germline CDR1 is MNHEY and CDR2 SVGAGI.

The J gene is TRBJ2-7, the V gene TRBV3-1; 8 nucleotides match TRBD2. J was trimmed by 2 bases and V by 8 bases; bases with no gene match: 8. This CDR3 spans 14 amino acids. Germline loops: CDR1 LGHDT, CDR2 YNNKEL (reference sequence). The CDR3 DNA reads TGTGCCAGCGCCGCGGGGGGTGGGGCCTACGAGCAGTACTTC. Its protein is CASAAGGGAYEQYF.